These 22 T cell receptor beta chains originate from one sample sequenced in a study of T cell repertoires in cytomegalovirus infection. TCRdb fed the reads into MiXCR, producing one record per CDR3 protein. The sample lists under 350,000 distinct CDR3 sequences; more than 8% were seen once. Sequencing used PBMCs. These receptor sequences come from a human donor in good health (CMV status not recorded). Some clones in this sample may be carry-over from other donors' samples.

The V call is TRBV7-9, the J call TRBJ2-3; D is ambiguous. V was clipped by 4 bases and J by 0 bases, with 8 bases between them. The CDR3 length is 14 residues. Germline CDR1 SEHNR, CDR2 FQNEAQ (reference sequence). CDR3 DNA: TGTGCCAGCAGCTCCCGTCCTAGCACAGATACGCAGTATTTT. This gives the protein CASSSRPSTDTQYF.

The rearrangement uses TRBV5-1 and TRBJ2-7; D might be TRBD1 (5 bases). The CDR3 contains 8 residues. Germline V lookup: CDR1 SGHRS, CDR2 YFSETQ. Trimming removed 10 bases at V and 6 bases at J, with 5 bases between. The CDR3 DNA follows: TGCGCCGGGGCCGAGCAGTACTTC. Translating it yields CAGAEQYF.

The chain carries TRBV20-1 and TRBJ2-7, with unresolved D. CDR3 size: 17 residues. In germline, CDR1 is DFQATT, CDR2 SNEGSKA (reference sequence). V shed 0 bases and J shed 3 bases, with 21 bases lying between them. This chain's CDR3 is CSARDIDPSSAYYEQYF. CDR3 bases: TGCAGTGCTAGAGATATAGACCCCTCCTCGGCCTACTACGAGCAGTACTTC.

In its sample, this clonotype was seen many times. The gene calls are TRBV7-2 and TRBJ2-1; the match to TRBD2 covers 8 bases. CDR3 size: 17 residues. With 5 bases clipped from V and 0 bases from J, the junction kept 9 bases outside the gene matches. Germline lookup yields CDR1 SGHTA and CDR2 FQGNSA. The CDR3 DNA reads as TGTGCCAGCAGCCTTCATTTAGCGGGGAGCTCCTACAATGAGCAGTTCTTC. The encoded protein is CASSLHLAGSSYNEQFF.

The V and J genes are TRBV20-1 and TRBJ2-3; 10 bases line up with TRBD1. The V gene's germline CDR1 is DFQATT and CDR2 SNEGSKA (reference sequence). This CDR3 spans 15 amino acids. V was clipped by 4 bases and J by 2 bases; unmatched bases: 6. This CDR3 reads CSAKRDRGFTDTQYF. CDR3 bases: TGCAGTGCTAAGAGGGACAGGGGATTCACAGATACGCAGTATTTT.

This clonotype was seen many times. The J gene is TRBJ1-5, the V gene TRBV6-1, with D tentatively TRBD1 (6 bases). The CDR3 is 19 residues long. Germline CDR1 reads MNHNS; CDR2 reads SASEGT. Trimming pared 5 bases from V and 0 bases from J, leaving 23 bases between. This chain's CDR3 is CASSYRTDRGDYSNQPQHF. CDR3 in DNA: TGTGCCAGCAGTTACCGAACAGATAGGGGGGACTATAGCAATCAGCCCCAGCATTTT.

This clonotype was counted many times. This chain uses TRBV7-2 with TRBJ2-5; TRBD2 agrees at 12 bases. The ends lost 3 bases at V and 6 bases at J; junction bases unmatched: 5. The CDR3 consists of 15 residues. Germline CDR1 reads SGHTA; CDR2 reads FQGNSA. The CDR3 loop is CASSLRTSGAKTQYF. The CDR3 coding sequence is TGTGCCAGCAGCTTGCGGACTAGCGGGGCTAAGACCCAGTACTTC.

The chain links TRBV7-2 to TRBJ1-1; unclear D gene. The germline CDR1 and CDR2 sequences are SGHTA and FQGNSA. The CDR3 consists of 13 residues. Trimming removed 4 bases from V and 1 base from J, with 7 bases in between. CDR3 in DNA: TGTGCCAGCAGCTGGAATCGGAACACTGAAGCTTTCTTT. The encoded protein is CASSWNRNTEAFF. Based on the CDR3 plus reference TRBV7-2 and TRBJ1-1, the full variable domain is GAGVSQSPSNKVTEKGKDVELRCDPISGHTALYWYRQSLGQGLEFLIYFQGNSAPDKSGLPSDRFSAERTGGSVSTLTIQRTQQEDSAVYLCASSWNRNTEAFFGQGTRLTVV.

The V and J genes are TRBV24-1 and TRBJ2-1, with 7 bases lining up with TRBD2. This CDR3 comprises 16 residues. The V gene's germline CDR1 is KGHDR and CDR2 SFDVKD. With V trimmed by 7 bases and J by 3 bases, 11 bases remained unmatched. CDR3 amino acids: CATSGRSSGIYNEQFF. The CDR3 bases are TGTGCCACCAGCGGGAGGTCTAGCGGAATCTACAATGAGCAGTTCTTC.

This clonotype appeared a few times. V gene TRBV7-2 combines with J gene TRBJ1-4; 12 bases match TRBD1. CDR3 length: 15 amino acids. V lost 3 bases and J lost 7; bases outside the gene matches: 3. Germline CDR1 SGHTA, CDR2 FQGNSA. CDR3 sequence: CASSLGQGAREKLFF. The CDR3 DNA reads TGTGCCAGCAGCTTGGGACAGGGGGCCCGTGAAAAACTGTTTTTT.

This clonotype has a count of ten or more. The rearrangement uses TRBV7-2 and TRBJ1-2, with 7 bases lining up with TRBD1. The germline V gene has CDR1 SGHTA and CDR2 FQGNSA. The CDR3 has 13 amino acids. The V and J ends lost 5 bases and 5 bases, in that order; junction bases with no gene match: 5. The chain's CDR3 is CASSDGTAYGYTF. DNA for the CDR3: TGTGCCAGCAGCGATGGGACAGCTTATGGCTACACCTTC.

This chain joins TRBV11-3 and TRBJ2-1; 9 nucleotides align to TRBD2. The trim removed 5 bases at V and 7 bases at J, leaving 9 bases unmatched. Germline V gene data show CDR1 as SGHNT and CDR2 as YENEEA. The CDR3 totals 15 residues. The CDR3 sequence: CASSRQAGGFNEQFF. CDR3 in DNA: TGTGCCAGCAGCCGTCAAGCGGGAGGATTTAATGAGCAGTTCTTC.

This clonotype occurred many times. CDR3 sequence reads: CSAMTGLPEAFF. The CDR3 bases are TGCAGTGCTATGACAGGACTCCCTGAAGCTTTCTTT. The chain recombines TRBV20-1 with TRBJ1-1, with D maybe TRBD1 (6 bases). Deletions cut 4 bases from V and 6 bases from J, with 12 bases between. The CDR3 consists of 12 residues. Germline V CDR1 and CDR2: DFQATT, SNEGSKA (reference sequence).

This clonotype was picked up many times. DNA of the CDR3: TGTGCCAGCAAACAATCAGGGGGGACAGGCGGAAACACCATATATTTT. Translation: CASKQSGGTGGNTIYF. This sequence joins TRBV28 and TRBJ1-3, with 8 bases that match TRBD1. This CDR3 has 16 amino acids. Germline values: CDR1 MDHEN, CDR2 SYDVKM. J lost 4 bases, V lost 7 bases, and 12 bases had no gene match. Looking up the rest from reference TRBV28 and TRBJ1-3 gives the full variable domain: DVKVTQSSRYLVKRTGEKVFLECVQDMDHENMFWYRQDPGLGLRLIYFSYDVKMKEKGDIPEGYSVSREKKERFSLILESASTNQTSMYLCASKQSGGTGGNTIYFGEGSWLTVV.

A few counts support this clonotype. V usage is TRBV3-1 and J usage is TRBJ2-7; TRBD2 is a possible D gene (5 bases). The V gene lost 1 base and the J gene lost 6 bases, with 16 bases spanning the gap. Germline CDR1 and CDR2: LGHDT and YNNKEL (reference sequence). The CDR3 length is 15 residues. This CDR3 reads CASSQGERSFSEQYF. For the CDR3, the DNA is TGTGCCAGCAGCCAAGGGGAGCGGTCGTTCTCCGAGCAGTACTTC.

This clonotype was counted ten times or more. The chain links TRBV6-6 to TRBJ2-1; 13 bases fit TRBD2. This CDR3 has 14 residues. Germline V gene data show CDR1 as MNHNY and CDR2 as SVGAGI (reference sequence). V lost 8 bases to trimming and J lost 7 bases; unmatched junction nucleotides: 5. CDR3 sequence (DNA): TGTGCCAGCGAGACTAGCGGGGGGAGAAATGAGCAGTTCTTC. Amino acid sequence: CASETSGGRNEQFF.

This clonotype was counted between two and nine times. This chain uses TRBV20-1 with TRBJ1-4; D gene unclear. Germline lookup yields CDR1 DFQATT and CDR2 SNEGSKA (reference sequence). Trimming shortened V by 6 bases and J by 8 bases, and 16 bases separated the two germline ends. The length of the CDR3 is 13 residues. The CDR3 loop is CSARIGVREKLFF. The DNA for the CDR3 is TGCAGTGCAAGAATTGGAGTCCGCGAAAAACTGTTTTTT.

The rearrangement links TRBV20-1 to TRBJ2-4, with unresolved D. Looked up from germline, CDR1 is DFQATT and CDR2 is SNEGSKA (reference sequence). V was clipped by 6 bases and J by 6 bases, with 15 bases between them. This CDR3 spans 13 amino acids. The CDR3 is CSAPSSSRNIQYF. The CDR3 coding sequence is TGCAGTGCCCCGAGTTCTTCGAGAAACATTCAGTACTTC.

The chain has TRBV11-2 and TRBJ2-1; the match to TRBD2 covers 8 bases. With 10 bases clipped from V and 4 bases from J, the junction kept 12 bases outside the gene matches. The CDR3 runs 15 residues. Germline assignment: CDR1 SGHAT and CDR2 FQNNGV. CDR3 sequence reads: CATYPGGGGYNEQFF. In DNA form, the CDR3 reads TGTGCCACCTACCCGGGGGGGGGGGGGTACAATGAGCAGTTCTTC.

In its sample, this clonotype was seen many times. V is TRBV7-3 and J is TRBJ2-3; 12 positions match TRBD2. The germline V gene has CDR1 SGHTA and CDR2 FQGTGA. With V trimmed by 0 bases and J by 2 bases, 6 bases remained unmatched. This CDR3 is built from 18 residues. CDR3 sequence (DNA): TGTGCCAGCAGCTTAACGGCTAGCGGGGGGGGACTCACAGATACGCAGTATTTT. Its protein is CASSLTASGGGLTDTQYF.

This clonotype came up many times. The chain combines TRBV7-2 with TRBJ2-7, with D possibly being TRBD1 or TRBD2 (5 bases each). Trimming removed 5 bases at V and 4 bases at J, with 12 bases between. CDR3 length: 13 amino acids. Germline V gene lookup returns CDR1 SGHTA and CDR2 FQGNSA. CDR3 in DNA: TGTGCCAGCAGCCCCCGGGACCTATACGAGCAGTACTTC. As protein: CASSPRDLYEQYF.

The chain combines TRBV19 with TRBJ1-2; D unclear. The CDR3 contains 13 residues. V was cut by 2 bases and J by 8 bases, with 12 bases left in between. Germline lookup yields CDR1 LNHDA and CDR2 SQIVND (reference sequence). The CDR3 sequence is CASSISVTSGYTF. The CDR3 DNA reads as TGTGCCAGTAGTATAAGTGTTACGAGCGGCTACACCTTC.